The 11 T cell receptor beta chains below all came from one sample that was sequenced in a study of CD4 T cell repertoires in COVID-19. The memory T cells were sequenced right after ex vivo isolation, without culture. TCRdb keeps only in-frame clones here, not all; method: immunoSEQ multiplex PCR. The table has about 24,000 clones, 93% seen once. Sequences were derived from circulating follicular helper CD4+ T cells (cTfh) from blood, sampled before the COVID-19 pandemic. The receptors were gathered from a human donor who had COVID-19.

The V call is TRBV4-1, the J call TRBJ1-5; D not certain. Germline lookup yields CDR1 MGHRA and CDR2 YSYEKL. The V end was cut by 1 base, the J end by 5 bases, with 9 bases between. The CDR3 has 14 residues. DNA of the CDR3: TGCGCCAGCAGCCAAGGGGCGATCTATCAGCCCCAGCATTTT. It translates to CASSQGAIYQPQHF.

The J gene is TRBJ1-6, the V gene TRBV2, with 8 bases that match TRBD1. Germline V gene lookup returns CDR1 SNHLY and CDR2 FYNNEI. The CDR3 totals 16 residues. With V trimmed by 7 bases and J by 7 bases, 12 bases remained unmatched. Here the CDR3 DNA reads TGTGCCAGCACTTGGACAGGGCCGAACCCCAATTCACCCCTCCACTTT. Its protein product is CASTWTGPNPNSPLHF.

This chain connects TRBV6-5 to TRBJ2-2, with a weak D call TRBD2 (6 bases). The CDR3 is 15 residues long. In germline, CDR1 is MNHEY, CDR2 SVGAGI. The V gene lost 4 bases and the J gene lost 6 bases, with 15 bases spanning the gap. Here the CDR3 reads CASSSPGRRAGELFF. The DNA of the CDR3 is TGTGCCAGCAGTTCCCCGGGCAGGAGGGCCGGGGAGCTGTTTTTT.

This clone appeared a single time. The chain employs TRBV29-1 and TRBJ2-2, with 8 bases that match TRBD1. This CDR3 has 16 residues. Germline trimming cut 7 bases from V and 4 bases from J; bases unmatched to any gene: 14. Germline V gene sequence: CDR1 SQVTM, CDR2 ANQGSEA. The CDR3 loop reads CSATLAGGFVTGELFF. CDR3 coding DNA: TGCAGCGCTACCCTAGCAGGGGGCTTCGTCACCGGGGAGCTGTTTTTT.

The chain links TRBV11-1 to TRBJ2-7; no clear D gene. The CDR3 totals 13 residues. CDR1 is SGHAT, CDR2 FQDESV, per germline (reference sequence). The ends were cut back, 1 base at V and 1 base at J, with 5 bases in the middle. CDR3 in amino acids: CASSLGRSYEQYF. CDR3 in DNA: TGTGCCAGCAGCTTAGGCAGGTCCTACGAGCAGTACTTC.

This clone was seen once. V gene TRBV6-5 combines with J gene TRBJ1-5; 10 bases map to TRBD1. This CDR3 spans 15 amino acids. The J segment lost 3 bases and the V segment lost 5 bases, leaving 4 bases of the junction unmatched. CDR1 MNHEY and CDR2 SVGAGI come from the germline V gene. Here the CDR3 reads CASSRTGGYNQPQHF. DNA of the CDR3: TGTGCCAGCAGTAGGACAGGGGGATACAATCAGCCCCAGCATTTT.

The chain carries TRBV13 and TRBJ1-2; 8 positions agree with TRBD1. The trim removed 2 bases at V and 8 bases at J, leaving 10 bases unmatched. From germline, CDR1 is PRHDT and CDR2 FYEKMQ (reference sequence). There are 15 residues in the CDR3. The CDR3 DNA reads TGTGCCAGCAGCTTAAGGCCTCAGGGGGCGCGGGGCTACACCTTC. Translation: CASSLRPQGARGYTF.

The rearrangement links TRBV7-6 to TRBJ2-1, with 8 bases matching TRBD2. CDR3 size: 14 residues. V gave up 1 base and J gave up 6 bases; unmatched junction bases: 2. Germline V gene lookup returns CDR1 SGHVS and CDR2 FNYEAQ. CDR3 nucleotide sequence: TGTGCCAGCAGCTTAGTGGGGACTAGCAATGAGCAGTTCTTC. Amino acids: CASSLVGTSNEQFF.

The chain uses TRBV10-3 and TRBJ2-5, with D hard to call. V lost 10 bases to trimming and J lost 0 bases, with 9 bases between them. CDR3 length equals 12 residues. Germline V gene sequence: CDR1 ENHRY, CDR2 SYGVKD. The CDR3 loop reads CASSNYQETQYF. In DNA, the CDR3 is TGTGCCAGTTCCAATTACCAAGAGACCCAGTACTTC.

Points on this clone: Compared with germline, one end of the junction differs, possibly owing to a read error. The chain links TRBV15 to TRBJ2-7; 7 bases agree with TRBD2. CDR1 LNHNV and CDR2 YYDKDF come from the germline V gene (reference sequence). The CDR3 runs 14 residues. CDR3 residues: CATSRDRGTTGHFF. In DNA, the CDR3 is TGTGCCACCAGCAGAGATCGGGGGACTACCGGACACTTCTTC. The full variable domain, its missing parts supplied by reference TRBV15 and TRBJ2-7, is DAMVIQNPRYQVTQFGKPVTLSCSQTLNHNVMYWYQQKSSQAPKLLFHYYDKDFNNEADTPDNFQSRRPNTSFCFLDIRSPGLGDTAMYLCATSRDRGTTGHFFGPGTRLTVT.

The J gene is TRBJ2-5, the V gene TRBV10-2; 10 bases agree with TRBD2. The ends lost 0 bases at V and 5 bases at J; junction bases unmatched: 6. This CDR3 contains 16 residues. The germline CDR1 and CDR2 sequences are WSHSY and SAAADI. The CDR3 nucleotides read TGCGCCAGCAGTGAGTCAGGAGCGGGAGGGAGGGAGACCCAGTACTTC. This sequence encodes CASSESGAGGRETQYF.